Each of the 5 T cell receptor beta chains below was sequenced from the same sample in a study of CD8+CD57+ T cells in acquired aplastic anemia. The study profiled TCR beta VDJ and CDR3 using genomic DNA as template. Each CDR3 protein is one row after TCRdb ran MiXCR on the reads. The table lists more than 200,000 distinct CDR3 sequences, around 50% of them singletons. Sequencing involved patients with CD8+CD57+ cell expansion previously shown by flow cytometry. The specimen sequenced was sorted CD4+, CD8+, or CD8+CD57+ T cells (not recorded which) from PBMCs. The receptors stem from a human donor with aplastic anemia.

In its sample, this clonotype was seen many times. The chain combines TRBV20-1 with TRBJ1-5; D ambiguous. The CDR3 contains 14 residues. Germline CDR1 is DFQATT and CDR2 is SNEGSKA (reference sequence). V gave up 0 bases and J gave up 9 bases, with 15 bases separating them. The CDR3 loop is CSAREGVGSLPQHF. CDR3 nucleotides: TGCAGTGCTAGAGAAGGCGTAGGGTCTCTGCCCCAGCATTTT.

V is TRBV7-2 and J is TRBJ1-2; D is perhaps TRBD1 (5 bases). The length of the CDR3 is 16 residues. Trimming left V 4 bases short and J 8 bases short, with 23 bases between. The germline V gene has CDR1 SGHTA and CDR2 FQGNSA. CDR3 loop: CASSSNGRVGRGGYTF. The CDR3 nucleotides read TGTGCCAGCAGCTCTAATGGCAGGGTAGGGCGGGGCGGCTACACCTTC.

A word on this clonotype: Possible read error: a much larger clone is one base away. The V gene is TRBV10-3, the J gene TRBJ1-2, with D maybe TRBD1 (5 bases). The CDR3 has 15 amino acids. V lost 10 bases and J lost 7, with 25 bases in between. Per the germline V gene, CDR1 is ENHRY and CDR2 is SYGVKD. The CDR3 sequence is CASGYWAREVSGYTF. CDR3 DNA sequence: TGTGCCAGCGGTTACTGGGCCAGGGAGGTCTCTGGCTACACCTTC.

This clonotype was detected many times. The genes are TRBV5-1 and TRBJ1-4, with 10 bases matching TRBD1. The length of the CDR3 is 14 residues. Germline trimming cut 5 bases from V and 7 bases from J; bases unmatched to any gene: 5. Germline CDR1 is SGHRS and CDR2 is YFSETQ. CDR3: CASRFGTGAEKLFF. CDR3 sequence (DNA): TGCGCCAGCAGGTTCGGGACAGGGGCTGAAAAACTGTTTTTT.

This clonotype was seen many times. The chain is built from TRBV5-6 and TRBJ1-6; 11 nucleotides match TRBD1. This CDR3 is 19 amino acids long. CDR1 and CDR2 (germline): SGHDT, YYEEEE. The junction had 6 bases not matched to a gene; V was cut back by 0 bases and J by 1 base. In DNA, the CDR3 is TGTGCCAGCAGCTTGGACCCGGACAGGGGGCGATCCTATAATTCACCCCTCCACTTT. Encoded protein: CASSLDPDRGRSYNSPLHF.